A single sample is the source of the 9 T cell receptor beta chains below, sequenced in a study of cytomegalovirus exposure and HLA in healthy donors. The assay was immunoSEQ multiplex PCR, and TCRdb's table has in-frame clones only and misses some. The sample contains around 69,000 clones, 95% to 96% of which appear only once. Input material: PBMCs. The source of these receptors is a woman aged 18-35 years in good health and CMV-seropositive.

CDR3 sequence reads: CASSPYGGTSYGYTF. The DNA of the CDR3 is TGTGCCAGCAGTCCTTACGGGGGAACCTCATATGGCTACACCTTC. The genes are TRBV27 and TRBJ1-2, with a weak D call TRBD1 (5 bases). The CDR3 loop spans 15 amino acids. The germline V gene encodes CDR1 MNHEY and CDR2 SMNVEV (reference sequence). Deletions cut 5 bases from V and 5 bases from J, with 18 bases between.

V and J are TRBV27 and TRBJ2-7, with a tentative D call TRBD1 (5 bases). V was pared by 4 bases and J by 5 bases, with 6 bases between. The CDR3 spans 11 residues. CDR1 is MNHEY and CDR2 is SMNVEV in the germline V gene (reference sequence). The CDR3 nucleotides are TGTGCCAGCAGTTGGGGCCACGAGCAGTACTTC. As protein: CASSWGHEQYF.

DNA of the CDR3: TGTGCCAGCAGCCCTGGACAGTACAGCTCCTACGAGCAGTACTTC. Residues: CASSPGQYSSYEQYF. V is TRBV7-9 and J is TRBJ2-7; D perhaps matches TRBD1 (6 bases). There are 15 residues in the CDR3. Germline CDR1 SEHNR, CDR2 FQNEAQ (reference sequence). V lost 5 bases and J lost 0, with 14 bases in between.

The sample holds one count of this clone. In DNA form, the CDR3 reads TGTGCCTGGAGCCACGGGGAGACCCAGTACTTC. Translated: CAWSHGETQYF. V gene TRBV30 combines with J gene TRBJ2-5; no reliable D call. CDR1 GTSNPN and CDR2 SVGIG come from the germline V gene (reference sequence). The CDR3 sequence is 11 residues long. Trimming pared 3 bases from V and 5 bases from J, leaving 7 bases between.

This clone was recorded only once. The J gene is TRBJ1-5, the V gene TRBV4-3; the D gene is possibly TRBD1 (5 bases). V was trimmed by 0 bases and J by 1 base, leaving 10 bases between them. The CDR3 covers 16 residues. Germline CDR1 LGHNA, CDR2 YSLEER. CDR3 residues: CASSQDRQMSNQPQHF. CDR3 DNA sequence: TGCGCCAGCAGCCAAGATCGACAGATGAGCAATCAGCCCCAGCATTTT.

V is TRBV28 and J is TRBJ2-1; TRBD1 matches 8 bases. The V and J ends lost 7 bases and 6 bases, in that order; junction bases with no gene match: 8. The length of the CDR3 is 14 residues. Germline V gene sequence: CDR1 MDHEN, CDR2 SYDVKM. The CDR3 here is CASTSGQELNEQFF. In nucleotides, the CDR3 is TGTGCCAGCACCTCGGGACAGGAGCTCAATGAGCAGTTCTTC.

The sample holds one count of this clone. The chain combines TRBV5-4 with TRBJ2-7, with 8 bases aligning to TRBD2. The CDR3 is 14 residues long. The junction had 7 bases not matched to a gene; V was cut back by 4 bases and J by 4 bases. From germline, CDR1 is SGHNT and CDR2 YYREEE (reference sequence). In DNA form, the CDR3 reads TGTGCCAGCAGCGGGGGACTAGTTCGATACGAGCAGTACTTC. Residues: CASSGGLVRYEQYF.

This clone occurred once. This rearrangement joins TRBV30 to TRBJ2-3, with D possibly being TRBD1 (6 bases). From germline, CDR1 is GTSNPN and CDR2 SVGIG (reference sequence). The CDR3 totals 13 residues. V was clipped by 3 bases and J by 3 bases, with 10 bases between them. The CDR3 DNA sequence: TGTGCCTGGAGGAGGGGGTTAACAGATACGCAGTATTTT. Its protein is CAWRRGLTDTQYF.

This clone has a single count. The CDR3 spells CASSPFGQGRETQYF. Here the CDR3 DNA reads TGTGCCAGCAGCCCCTTCGGACAGGGCCGAGAGACCCAGTACTTC. The rearrangement uses TRBV7-2 and TRBJ2-5, with TRBD1 identical over 8 bases. Trimming at V came to 5 bases and at J to 4 bases, leaving 9 bases not matched to a gene. The germline gives CDR1 SGHTA, CDR2 FQGNSA. The CDR3 consists of 15 residues.